This entry features one T cell receptor beta chain sequence. Its antigen is undetermined. From germline, CDR1 is SGHAT and CDR2 FQNNGV. With V trimmed by 4 bases and J by 8 bases, 7 bases remained unmatched. This CDR3 spans 16 amino acids. The data are from a study of OX40 agonist ivuxolimab in advanced cancers. Study-wide results and caveats: Clonal expansion by week 6 occurred in CD4+ and CD8+ blood T cells (at 0.1 to 3.0 mg/kg).

The method was immunoSEQ multiplex PCR; TCRdb's version includes in-frame clones alone and lacks a portion of them. Of some 110,000 clones listed, about 94% are singletons. The source was CD4+ or CD8+ T cells sorted from blood, collected in a trial of the OX40 agonist ivuxolimab. The chain couples TRBV11-2 to TRBJ2-1, with 14 bases that match TRBD2. The receptor was derived from an adult with an advanced solid tumor such as melanoma, head and neck, liver or kidney cancer. Written as DNA, the CDR3 is TGTGCCAGCAGCTGGCGGACTAGCGGGGGGTTCCATGAGCAGTTCTTC. Translation gives CASSWRTSGGFHEQFF.